This TCR beta chain was sequenced for a study of cytomegalovirus exposure and HLA in healthy donors (dated by TCRdb to 2016 to 2017). Describing the broader study: An earlier analysis of 587 of the donors reported 276 Gb of sequence data and around 110 million unique TCR beta sequences obtained from some 200 million T cells. An early release that covered about 600 HLA-typed donors contained about 300 gigabases of sequencing data and roughly 84 million unique TCR sequences. The genetic ancestry cluster associated with self-reported Caucasian donors included roughly 84% of the roughly 400 genotyped donors. The study aimed to test whether signatures of past pathogen exposure could be identified by cataloging public T cell receptors. Using immunosequencing, the study profiled T cell repertoires from around 670 subjects and related those repertoires to cytomegalovirus serostatus. Besides the first cohort of roughly 660 subjects, a separate validation cohort made up of over 100 different subjects was used. High-throughput TCR immunosequencing, statistical association of individual TCRs with disease status, and machine learning were combined to predict cytomegalovirus infection status. A later analysis re-examined previously published TCR beta repertoires from more than 550 donors and added high-resolution HLA genotyping to investigate patterns of TCR occurrence. The later analysis used no new phenotypic data to find candidate immune exposures, relying instead on TCR beta sequences and their occurrence across donors. In an earlier analysis of 587 of the donors, high-throughput TCR beta sequencing was used to judge whether each TCR beta V gene segment behaved as functional or pseudogenic. Donor age, sex, ethnicity and CMV serostatus were collected together with the repertoire data. Genome-wide SNP genotypes for about three fifths of the roughly 670 donors were used in a later genetic analysis, which treated that subset as a discovery cohort. Every discovery cohort repertoire had been produced on one sequencing platform. HLA typing included class I and class II loci at four-digit resolution. Typing coverage differed by locus: A, B, C, DRB1 and DQB1 were typed in roughly 629-640 donors, DQA1 in about 500, DPA1 in some 600, and DPB1 in around 440. Because of strong linkage in the cohort, roughly five DR-DQ haplotypes were treated as single units for association and clustering. Among some 410 genotyped donors of the cohort, an average of roughly 230,000 unique TCR beta nucleotide sequences was sequenced per donor, of which about 18% were non-productive. The research as a whole found: A later genetic analysis reported fewer N-insertions in productive TCRs among donors in an Asian-associated ancestry cluster than the roughly 700-donor mean. According to a later analysis, TCR association rates differed among HLA loci, with DRB1 alleles showing the most associated TCRs and HLA-C alleles showing the fewest. Three of the identified cytomegalovirus-associated TCR beta chains were confirmed in vitro to be specific for cytomegalovirus antigens. The study listed approximately 160 TCR beta chains as associated with cytomegalovirus. When HLA alleles, especially DR and DQ, strongly co-occurred, attributing TCR associations to individual alleles was difficult. Some IMGT-functional V segments, including TRBV6-2 and TRBV6-3, could not be distinguished by the 87-base-pair reads and were therefore excluded. The cohort was sequenced for TCR beta chains only, and without alpha or paired-chain data the features that could be detected were limited. A later analysis associated about 17,000 TCR beta sequences with specific HLA alleles at a false discovery rate of 0.05. Correlated functional status among segregating V segments might reflect linkage disequilibrium, but an unknown experimental factor could not be ruled out. A cluster of highly shared sequence variants was judged likely to be a technical artifact of the sequencing pipeline. In an earlier analysis of some 540 of the donors, most TCR beta V segments appeared in productive rearrangements about 87% or about 30% of the time, broadly matching IMGT annotations. A later analysis reported that several top co-occurrence clusters appeared linked to parvovirus B19, influenza, CMV and Epstein-Barr virus. According to a later analysis, most CMV-associated TCR beta chains appeared to be HLA-restricted, and the HLA associations seemed to be driven largely by CMV exposure. The only immune exposure information available for the cohort was CMV serostatus. Cytomegalovirus status was reported to be diagnosed by the classifier with high specificity and sensitivity in both the original and validation cohorts. Sequencing depth was assumed to be roughly uniform across donors in the presence/absence analyses, though that assumption may not hold. About 17 rarely observed V segments, including chromosome 9 orphons, were excluded from the earlier analysis of several hundred of the donors because counts were too low. It was suggested by the authors that the approach could potentially be generalized to other disease states and immunological phenotypes. A further reported finding was that TCR beta sequences accurately predicted the HLA-A and HLA-B alleles for most subjects in the first cohort. Compared with equally common non-associated chains, HLA-associated TCR beta chains in a later analysis were more clonally expanded and had lower generation probabilities. Because some donors lacked HLA typing at each locus, the association tests relied only on the typed subset. Most TCR sequences were seen in very few donors, while some public TCRs were found in many individuals. A later genetic analysis associated a missense DCLRE1C variant with V-gene and J-gene trimming of TCR beta chains, and an independent cohort replicated the association.

Library generation was performed with the immunoSEQ multiplex PCR assay. The multiplex PCR relied on a mix of 60 forward primers for TCR Vbeta segments and 13 reverse primers for TCR Jbeta segments. The CDR3 region of rearranged TCR beta genes was amplified from genomic DNA by a multiplex PCR assay. The Illumina HiSeq System was used to sequence the amplified TCR beta libraries as 87-base-pair reads. Concerning the study's data processing: Across the roughly 700 repertoires, a later analysis counted roughly 84 million unique TCR beta chains, approximately 10 million of which were shared by at least two donors. Raw reads were error-corrected and collapsed into unique sequences with a nearest-neighbor algorithm that merged closely related sequences to remove PCR and sequencing errors. CDR3 sequences were aligned to IMGT reference sequences to assign V, D and J gene segments. Each retained sequence needed at least a six-nucleotide match to both a V gene segment and a J gene segment. A rearrangement was called productive if the CDR3 had no stop codons and remained in frame with V and J, and every other rearrangement was called non-productive. CDR3 was defined by IMGT convention, running from the second conserved V-encoded cysteine to the conserved J-encoded phenylalanine. The earlier analysis of approximately 590 of the donors excluded any sequence lacking an unambiguous match to a single V gene segment. In an earlier analysis of 587 of the donors, a V segment was called functional when productive rearrangements were above 56.7%, and segregating when the standard deviation between donors exceeded 5%. A statistical classification framework was developed to diagnose cytomegalovirus status using the catalog of TCR beta chain sequences. V and J gene assignment, in a later analysis, came from comparing TCR nucleotide sequences with IMGT/GENE-DB human TR gene sequences. In a later analysis, CDR3 sequences and most-parsimonious VDJ recombination scenarios were assigned using the TCRdist pipeline. In a later analysis, each TCR beta chain was defined by its CDR3 amino acid sequence together with its V-gene family, and reads without a unique V-gene family were excluded. A later analysis removed 592 highly shared, low-generation-probability nucleotide sequences to deal with suspected cross-contamination and a sequencing artifact. In a later analysis, a clonal expansion index was calculated for each public chain from normalized within-repertoire ranks of inferred template counts. In a later analysis, generation probabilities were computed with a VDJ recombination model fitted to out-of-frame rearrangements, and the resulting probabilities were checked against IGoR. Hypergeometric tests were used in a later analysis to score TCR-TCR, TCR-HLA and TCR-CMV co-occurrence, with a repertoire-size bias correction applied to the TCR pairs. In a later analysis, false discovery rates were estimated by permuting HLA or CMV assignments 20 times. A later analysis grouped co-occurring TCRs with DBSCAN, adding TCRdist sequence similarity when clustering within HLA-allele-positive subsets. For co-occurrence clustering, repertoires with fewer than 30,000 or more than 120,000 public chains were excluded, along with 5 or 6 repertoires with anomalous nucleotide sharing. TCRdb took over this immuneACCESS table, retaining in-frame rearrangements with V and J assigned. Such tables are incomplete; in checked studies, under half of the missing clones stem from an unresolved V gene, and the remainder is unexplained. V and J calls and clone size come straight from that table; D and trimming were deduced from the DNA. This sample gives more than 90,000 clones in total; less than 80% of them show up just once. The ten largest clones add up to about 3% of the sample.

Including cysteine and phenylalanine, the CDR3 has 14 amino acids. Only CDR3 DNA is held: 42 bases, read in frame from base 1. The germline V gene specifies SGHVS as CDR1 and FNYEAQ as CDR2. Trimming takes 2 bases off V and 6 bases off J; junction bases not matched to a gene: 5. Of note for this clone: The antigen this receptor binds is unknown. It has no much larger one-base neighbor in the sample; base qualities were not kept.

In total, 630 or so healthy bone marrow donors made up the cohort. Cohort members were all nominally healthy when sampled, although unrecorded immune exposures were likely present. The donor was CMV seronegative and belonged to the group of over 350 seronegative cohort members. Each donor provided a peripheral blood sample, and peripheral blood mononuclear cells were used for TCR beta sequencing. Genomic DNA was extracted from the blood cell samples with the Qiagen DNeasy Blood Extraction Kit. Recombination joined TRBV7-6 with TRBJ2-3; TRBD2 agrees with 7 junctional bases. The sequenced sample was PBMCs. The TCR sequence derives from a middle-aged woman in good health and CMV-seronegative. The CDR3 in this case is CASSLLGGRDTQYF. The DNA sequence reads TGTGCCAGCAGCTTACTCGGGGGGAGGGATACGCAGTATTTT.